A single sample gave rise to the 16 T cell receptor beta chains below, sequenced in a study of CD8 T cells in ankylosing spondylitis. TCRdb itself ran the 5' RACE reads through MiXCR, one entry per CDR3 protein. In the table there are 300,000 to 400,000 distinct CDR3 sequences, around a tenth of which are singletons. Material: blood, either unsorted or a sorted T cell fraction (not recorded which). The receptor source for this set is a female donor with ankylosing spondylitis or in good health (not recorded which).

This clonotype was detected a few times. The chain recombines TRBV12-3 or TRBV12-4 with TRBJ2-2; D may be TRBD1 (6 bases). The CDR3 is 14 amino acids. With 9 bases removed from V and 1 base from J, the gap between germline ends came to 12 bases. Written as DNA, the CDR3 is TGTGCCAGTTCCGGGACACAGAACACCGGGGAGCTGTTTTTT. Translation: CASSGTQNTGELFF.

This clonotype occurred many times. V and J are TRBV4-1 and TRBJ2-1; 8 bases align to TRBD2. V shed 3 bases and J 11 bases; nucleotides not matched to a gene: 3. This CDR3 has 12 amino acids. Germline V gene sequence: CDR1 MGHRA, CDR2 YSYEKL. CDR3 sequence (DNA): TGCGCCAGCAGCCAGGCTAGCGGGCAGCAGTTCTTC. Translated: CASSQASGQQFF.

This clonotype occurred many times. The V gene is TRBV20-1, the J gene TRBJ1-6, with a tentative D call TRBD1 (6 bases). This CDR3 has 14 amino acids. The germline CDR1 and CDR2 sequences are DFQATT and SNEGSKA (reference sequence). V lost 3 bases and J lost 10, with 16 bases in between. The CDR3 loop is CSASPTRGTSPLHF. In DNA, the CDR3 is TGCAGTGCTAGCCCCACCAGGGGCACCTCACCCCTCCACTTT.

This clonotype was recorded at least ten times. The CDR3 is CATSRDGGFYGYTF. The CDR3 DNA reads as TGTGCCACCAGCAGAGATGGAGGGTTCTATGGCTACACCTTC. This rearrangement joins TRBV15 to TRBJ1-2, with unresolved D. Germline values: CDR1 LNHNV, CDR2 YYDKDF (reference sequence). The CDR3 has 14 amino acids. The V end was cut by 0 bases, the J end by 4 bases, with 9 bases between.

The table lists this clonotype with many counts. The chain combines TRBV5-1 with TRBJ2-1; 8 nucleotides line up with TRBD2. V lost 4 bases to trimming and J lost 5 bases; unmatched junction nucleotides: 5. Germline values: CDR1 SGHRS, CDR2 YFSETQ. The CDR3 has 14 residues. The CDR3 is CASSGRLAHNEQFF. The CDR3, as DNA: TGCGCCAGCAGCGGGCGACTAGCGCACAATGAGCAGTTCTTC. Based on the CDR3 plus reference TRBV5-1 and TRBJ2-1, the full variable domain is KAGVTQTPRYLIKTRGQQVTLSCSPISGHRSVSWYQQTPGQGLQFLFEYFSETQRNKGNFPGRFSGRQFSNSRSEMNVSTLELGDSALYLCASSGRLAHNEQFFGPGTRLTVL.

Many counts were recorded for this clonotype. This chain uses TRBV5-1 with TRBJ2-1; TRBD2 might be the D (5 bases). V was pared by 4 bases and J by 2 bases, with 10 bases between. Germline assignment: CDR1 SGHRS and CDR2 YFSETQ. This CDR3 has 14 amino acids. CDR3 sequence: CASSHRTPYNEQFF. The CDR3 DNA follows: TGCGCCAGCAGCCACCGGACTCCCTACAATGAGCAGTTCTTC.

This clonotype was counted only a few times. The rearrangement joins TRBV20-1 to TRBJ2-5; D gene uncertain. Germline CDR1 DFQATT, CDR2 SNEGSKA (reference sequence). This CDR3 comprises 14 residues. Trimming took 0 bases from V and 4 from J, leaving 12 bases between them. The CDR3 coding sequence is TGCAGTGCTAGAGATGTTTCCAGACCAGAGACCCAGTACTTC. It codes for CSARDVSRPETQYF.

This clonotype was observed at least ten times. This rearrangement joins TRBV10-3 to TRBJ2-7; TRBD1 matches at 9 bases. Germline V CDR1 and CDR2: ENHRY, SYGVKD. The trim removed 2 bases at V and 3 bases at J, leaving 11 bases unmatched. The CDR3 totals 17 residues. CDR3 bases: TGTGCCATCAGTGAGGAATGGCCCGGGACAGGGCTCTACGAGCAGTACTTC. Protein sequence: CAISEEWPGTGLYEQYF.

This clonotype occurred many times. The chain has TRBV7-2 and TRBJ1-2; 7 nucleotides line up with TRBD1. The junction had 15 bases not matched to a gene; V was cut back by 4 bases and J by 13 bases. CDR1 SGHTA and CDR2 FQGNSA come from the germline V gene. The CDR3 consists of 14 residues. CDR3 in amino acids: CASSSGQRISAPTF. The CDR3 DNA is TGTGCCAGCAGCTCGGGACAGCGGATATCTGCTCCCACCTTC. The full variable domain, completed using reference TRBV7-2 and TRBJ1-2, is GAGVSQSPSNKVTEKGKDVELRCDPISGHTALYWYRQSLGQGLEFLIYFQGNSAPDKSGLPSDRFSAERTGGSVSTLTIQRTQQEDSAVYLCASSSGQRISAPTFGSGTRLTVV.

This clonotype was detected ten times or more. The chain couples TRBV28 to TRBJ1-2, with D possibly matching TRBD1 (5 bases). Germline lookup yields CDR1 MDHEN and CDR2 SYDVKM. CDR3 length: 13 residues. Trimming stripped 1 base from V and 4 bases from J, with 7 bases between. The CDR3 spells CASSLSTAYGYTF. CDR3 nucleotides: TGTGCCAGCAGTTTATCGACAGCCTATGGCTACACCTTC.

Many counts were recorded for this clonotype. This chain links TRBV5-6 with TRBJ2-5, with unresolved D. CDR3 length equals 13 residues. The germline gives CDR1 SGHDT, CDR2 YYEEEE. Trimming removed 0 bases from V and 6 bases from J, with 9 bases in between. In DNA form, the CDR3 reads TGTGCCAGCAGCTTGGGTCAGATAAAGACCCAGTACTTC. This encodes CASSLGQIKTQYF. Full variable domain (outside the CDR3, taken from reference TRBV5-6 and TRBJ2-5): DAGVTQSPTHLIKTRGQQVTLRCSPKSGHDTVSWYQQALGQGPQFIFQYYEEEERQRGNFPDRFSGHQFPNYSSELNVNALLLGDSALYLCASSLGQIKTQYFGPGTRLLVL.

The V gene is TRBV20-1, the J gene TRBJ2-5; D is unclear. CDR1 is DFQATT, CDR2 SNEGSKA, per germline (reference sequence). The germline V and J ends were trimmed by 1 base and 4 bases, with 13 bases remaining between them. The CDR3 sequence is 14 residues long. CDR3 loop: CSARVTLPRETQYF. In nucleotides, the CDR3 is TGCAGTGCTAGAGTAACGCTGCCTAGAGAGACCCAGTACTTC.

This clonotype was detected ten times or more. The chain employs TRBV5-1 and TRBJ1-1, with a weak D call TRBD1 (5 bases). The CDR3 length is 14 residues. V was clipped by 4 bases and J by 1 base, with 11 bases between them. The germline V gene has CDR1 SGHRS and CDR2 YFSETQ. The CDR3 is CASSPDTANTEAFF. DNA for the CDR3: TGCGCCAGCAGCCCGGACACGGCGAACACTGAAGCTTTCTTT.

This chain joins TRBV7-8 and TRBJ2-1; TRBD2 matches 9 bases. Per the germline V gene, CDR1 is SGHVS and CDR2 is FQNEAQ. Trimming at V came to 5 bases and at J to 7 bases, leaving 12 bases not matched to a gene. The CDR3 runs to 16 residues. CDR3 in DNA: TGTGCCAGCAGCCCCACTGGACTAGCGTCATGGAATGAGCAGTTCTTC. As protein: CASSPTGLASWNEQFF.

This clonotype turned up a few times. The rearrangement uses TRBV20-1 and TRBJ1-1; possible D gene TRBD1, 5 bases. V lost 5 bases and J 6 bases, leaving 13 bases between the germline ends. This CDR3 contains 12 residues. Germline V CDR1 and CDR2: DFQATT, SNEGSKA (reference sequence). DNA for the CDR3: TGCAGTGCTTCCCGGTCGACAGCTGAAGCTTTCTTT. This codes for CSASRSTAEAFF.

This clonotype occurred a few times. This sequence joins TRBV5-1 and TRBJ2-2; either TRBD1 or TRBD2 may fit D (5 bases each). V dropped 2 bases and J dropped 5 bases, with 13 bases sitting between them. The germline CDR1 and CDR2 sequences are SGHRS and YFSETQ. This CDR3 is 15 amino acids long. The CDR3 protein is CASSFPGTLTGELFF. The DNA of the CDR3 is TGCGCCAGCAGCTTCCCCGGGACCCTAACCGGGGAGCTGTTTTTT.